This T cell receptor beta chain emerged from a study of blood T cells in healthy people across ages (dated by TCRdb to 2014 to 2015). Concerning the study at large: In model experiments, roughly one uniquely barcoded TCR beta cDNA molecule per two T cells was captured by template switching. Donors of different ages were randomly distributed across sequencing lanes to avoid experimental bias. The donors were divided into four age groups: young (average around 15 years), middle-aged (approximately 42), aged (around 59) and long-lived (about 79). Age-related changes in TCR beta repertoire diversity were measured in the study by deep sequencing normalized with unique cDNA molecular identifiers. Using the same blood draw, the study looked at two additional independent replicas of 1 million unique cDNA reads for two donors, one aged 18 to 30 and the other aged 80 or older.

What the authors observed across the whole study: Compared with the aged group, the long-lived group had more naive CD4+ T cells, fewer expanded clones and increased TCR diversity, suggesting age selection. There was a strong correlation between observed TCR beta diversity and the percentage of naive T cells measured by flow cytometry. Bulk unsorted PBMC profiling prevented conclusive comparison of naive and antigen-experienced compartments. As age increased, observed TCR beta diversity per million T cells dropped in a roughly linear way, and a significant reduction was already evident by age roughly 36. Because donor CMV infection status was unknown, age-related changes in expanded clonotypes were potentially confounded. Estimates of total diversity based on one million sequenced T cells were considered lower bounds and underestimates.

This clonotype was counted a few times. Its antigen is still unknown. Per-base qualities were not stored, and no clone one base away is much larger. Donors were a few dozen systemically healthy Caucasian individuals from Russia aged roughly 6 to 90 years. Around 10 milliliters of peripheral blood were collected from each donor into EDTA-treated Vacutainer tubes. PBMCs were isolated by Ficoll-Paque density-gradient centrifugation, with at least 6.5 million obtained per sample. Trizol reagent was used to extract total RNA from PBMCs, with at least 5.5 micrograms per sample. The percentages of naive CD45RAhigh/CD27high T cells were determined by flow cytometry on a PBMC aliquot from every donor. Libraries were constructed by 5' RACE. Sequencing was performed on an Illumina HiSeq 2500. A second PCR of about 6 to 11 cycles was performed with a sample-barcoded 5' primer and a J-beta primer mix. A unique molecular identifier was introduced onto each TCR beta cDNA molecule by a template-switch 5' adaptor carrying 12 random nucleotides. Each sample yielded at least 3 million CDR3-containing paired-end reads. First-strand cDNA synthesis was performed from all RNA using the Mint cDNA synthesis kit, with priming by a TRBC-specific oligonucleotide. Following uracil-DNA glycosylase treatment, all cDNA underwent a first 18-cycle PCR with the universal primers M1SS and BC2_uni_R. The source study handled its data this way. For normalization, 1 million high-quality reads, each with a distinct molecular identifier, were randomly selected from each sample. Instead of being binned into consensus sequences, reads that shared molecular identifiers were thrown out. MiTCR, with a Q25 quality threshold and the strictest error-elimination algorithm, was used for CDR3 identification, clonotype clustering and error correction. A nonparametric unseen species model with Euler transformation was used to estimate a lower bound on total TCR beta diversity. TCRdb reran the public reads through fastp at Q25 and MiXCR, keeping productive beta chains. Here each entry gathers all rows of one CDR3 protein and keeps the most common genes and DNA. The V and J calls were determined by TCRdb, not by the authors. In this sample the table shows 550,000 to 800,000 distinct CDR3 sequences, about 30% of which occur a single time. The ten largest make up roughly 15% of the sample.

This TCR came from a woman older than 75 in good health. Donor details come from another sample of the same person, matched by shared clones. Sequencing input: blood.

At the DNA level, the sequence is TGTGCCAGCAGCCGGCGGACTGGCGGGGGGGATAGCTCCTACAATGAGCAGTTCTTC. Protein translation: CASSRRTGGGDSSYNEQFF. The chain couples TRBV3-1 to TRBJ2-1, and TRBD2 matches 9 of the central bases. The germline V gene encodes CDR1 LGHDT and CDR2 YNNKEL (reference sequence). The CDR3, from cysteine to phenylalanine, totals 19 residues. The DNA shown is the 57-base CDR3, in frame from base 1. Trimmed from V: 4 bases; trimmed from J: 0 bases; junction bases lacking a gene match: 13.